The 4 T cell receptor beta chains below were found in one sample sequenced in a study of PD-1 and CTLA-4 blockade in melanoma. Here immunoSEQ multiplex PCR was the method, and the copy in TCRdb shows in-frame clones only, minus some. The sample contains about 16,000 clones, about 73% of which appear only once. Sequenced here: CD8+ T cells from peripheral blood, sampled from a patient given anti-PD-1 treatment. Receptors were obtained from a human donor with melanoma.

This clone turned up a few times. The genes are TRBV4-1 and TRBJ1-2; D perhaps matches TRBD1 (5 bases). CDR3 length equals 13 residues. Germline V gives CDR1 MGHRA, CDR2 YSYEKL. Trimming cost V 1 base and J 4 bases, with 7 bases left between them. The CDR3 reads CASSQVGGYGYTF. The CDR3 nucleotides are TGCGCCAGCAGCCAAGTGGGGGGCTATGGCTACACCTTC.

This clone came up a few times. The rearrangement links TRBV6-5 to TRBJ2-1, with 8 bases fitting TRBD1. V lost 6 bases to trimming and J lost 0 bases; unmatched junction nucleotides: 1. This CDR3 has 14 residues. CDR1 MNHEY and CDR2 SVGAGI come from the germline V gene. The CDR3 region has the DNA TGTGCCAGCAGGGACAGGGCCTCCTACAATGAGCAGTTCTTC. Translation gives CASRDRASYNEQFF.

The chain recombines TRBV19 with TRBJ2-7; either TRBD1 or TRBD2 may supply D (6 bases each). From germline, CDR1 is LNHDA and CDR2 SQIVND (reference sequence). Trimming left V 1 base short and J 3 bases short, with 13 bases between. The CDR3 totals 15 residues. The CDR3 DNA is TGTGCCAGTAGTATAGTGGGGGGCGCAGGCTACGAGCAGTACTTC. Amino acids: CASSIVGGAGYEQYF.

The chain has TRBV5-6 and TRBJ1-2, with 9 positions matching TRBD1. The CDR3 contains 16 residues. In germline, CDR1 is SGHDT, CDR2 YYEEEE. The ends lost 0 bases at V and 2 bases at J; junction bases unmatched: 5. The CDR3 region is CASSLGDRVFNYGYTF. The CDR3 DNA reads as TGTGCCAGCAGCTTGGGGGACAGGGTATTCAACTATGGCTACACCTTC.